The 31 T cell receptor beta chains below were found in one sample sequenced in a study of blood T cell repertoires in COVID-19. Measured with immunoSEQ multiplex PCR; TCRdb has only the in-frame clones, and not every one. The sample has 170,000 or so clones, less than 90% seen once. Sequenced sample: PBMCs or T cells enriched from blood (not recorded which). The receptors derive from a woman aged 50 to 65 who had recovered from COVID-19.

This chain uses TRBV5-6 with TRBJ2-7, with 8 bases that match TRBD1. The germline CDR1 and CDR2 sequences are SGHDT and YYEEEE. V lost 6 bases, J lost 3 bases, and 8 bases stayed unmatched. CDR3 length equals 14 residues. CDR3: CASTHSRGLYEQYF. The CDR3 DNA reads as TGTGCCAGCACCCACTCCAGGGGGCTCTACGAGCAGTACTTC.

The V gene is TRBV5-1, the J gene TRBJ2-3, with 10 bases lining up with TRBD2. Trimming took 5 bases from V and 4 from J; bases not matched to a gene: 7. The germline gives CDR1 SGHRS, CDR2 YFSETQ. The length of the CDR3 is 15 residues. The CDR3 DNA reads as TGCGCCAGCAGTCCAAGACTAGCGGGCCCAGATACGCAGTATTTT. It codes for CASSPRLAGPDTQYF.

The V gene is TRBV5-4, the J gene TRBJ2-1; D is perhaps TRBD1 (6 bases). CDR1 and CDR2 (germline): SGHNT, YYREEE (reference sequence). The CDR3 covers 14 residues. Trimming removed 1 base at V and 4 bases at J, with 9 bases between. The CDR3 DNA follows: TGTGCCAGCAGCTTGAAGACAGGTTACAATGAGCAGTTCTTC. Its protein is CASSLKTGYNEQFF.

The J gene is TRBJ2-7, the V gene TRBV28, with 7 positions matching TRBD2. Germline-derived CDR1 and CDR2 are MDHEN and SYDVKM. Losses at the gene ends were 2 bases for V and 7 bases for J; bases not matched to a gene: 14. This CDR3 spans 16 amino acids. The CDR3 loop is CASSLGRLAGSGEQYF. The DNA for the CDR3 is TGTGCCAGCAGTTTAGGGAGACTAGCCGGCTCGGGGGAGCAGTACTTC.

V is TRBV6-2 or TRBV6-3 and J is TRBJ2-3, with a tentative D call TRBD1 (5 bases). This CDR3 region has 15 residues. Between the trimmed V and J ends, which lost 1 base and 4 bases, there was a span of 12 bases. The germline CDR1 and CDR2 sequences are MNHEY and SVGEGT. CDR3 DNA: TGTGCCAGCAGTTACTTCCAGGGCCCAGCAGATACGCAGTATTTT. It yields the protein CASSYFQGPADTQYF.

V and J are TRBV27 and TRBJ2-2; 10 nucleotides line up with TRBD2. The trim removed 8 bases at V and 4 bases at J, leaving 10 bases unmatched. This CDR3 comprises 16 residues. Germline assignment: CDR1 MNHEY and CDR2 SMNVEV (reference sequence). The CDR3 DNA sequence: TGTGCCAGCCTGCCCCTAGCGGGAGCGAGCACCGGGGAGCTGTTTTTT. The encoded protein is CASLPLAGASTGELFF.

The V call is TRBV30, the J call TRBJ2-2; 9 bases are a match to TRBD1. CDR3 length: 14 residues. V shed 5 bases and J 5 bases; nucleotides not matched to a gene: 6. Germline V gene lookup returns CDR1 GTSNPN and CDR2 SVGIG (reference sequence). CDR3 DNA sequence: TGTGCCTGGGGACAGGGGCGATTGACCGGGGAGCTGTTTTTT. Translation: CAWGQGRLTGELFF.

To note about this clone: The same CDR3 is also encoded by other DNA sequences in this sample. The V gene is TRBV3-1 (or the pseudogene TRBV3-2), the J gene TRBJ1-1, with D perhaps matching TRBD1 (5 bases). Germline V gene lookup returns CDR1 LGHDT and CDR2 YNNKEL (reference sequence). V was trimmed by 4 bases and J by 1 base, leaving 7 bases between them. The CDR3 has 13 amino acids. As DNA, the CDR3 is TGTGCCAGCAGCCTTCAGGGGAACACTGAAGCTTTCTTT. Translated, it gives CASSLQGNTEAFF.

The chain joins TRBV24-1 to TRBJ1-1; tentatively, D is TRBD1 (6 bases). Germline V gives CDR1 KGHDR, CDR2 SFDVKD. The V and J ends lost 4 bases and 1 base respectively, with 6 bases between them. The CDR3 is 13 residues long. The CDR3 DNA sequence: TGTGCCACCAGTGAGACAGGGAACACTGAAGCTTTCTTT. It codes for CATSETGNTEAFF.

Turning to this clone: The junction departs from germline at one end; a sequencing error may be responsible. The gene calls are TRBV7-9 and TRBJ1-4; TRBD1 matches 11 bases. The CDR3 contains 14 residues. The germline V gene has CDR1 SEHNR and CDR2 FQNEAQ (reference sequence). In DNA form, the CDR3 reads TGTGCCAGCTGCTTTGGGACAGGGGGTGAAAAACTGTTTTTT. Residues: CASCFGTGGEKLFF.

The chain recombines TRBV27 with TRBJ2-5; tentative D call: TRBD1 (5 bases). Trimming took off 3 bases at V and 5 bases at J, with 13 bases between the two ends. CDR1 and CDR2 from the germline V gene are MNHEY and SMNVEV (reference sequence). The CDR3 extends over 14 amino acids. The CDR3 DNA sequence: TGTGCCAGCAGTTTGAGCCAACCAGGGGAGACCCAGTACTTC. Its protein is CASSLSQPGETQYF.

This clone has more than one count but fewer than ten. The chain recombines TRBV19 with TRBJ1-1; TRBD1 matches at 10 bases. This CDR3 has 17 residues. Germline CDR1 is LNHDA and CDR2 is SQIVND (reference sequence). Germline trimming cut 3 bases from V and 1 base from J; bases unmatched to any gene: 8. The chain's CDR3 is CASSIDRTGGRNTEAFF. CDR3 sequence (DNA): TGTGCCAGTAGTATCGACCGGACAGGGGGACGGAACACTGAAGCTTTCTTT.

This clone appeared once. CDR3 protein: CASSLGGAVSRGYTF. For the CDR3, the DNA is TGTGCCAGCAGTTTAGGTGGTGCGGTGTCGCGTGGCTACACCTTC. The chain uses TRBV28 and TRBJ1-2; D gene ambiguous. V lost 2 bases, J lost 7 bases, and 17 bases lay in between. CDR3 size: 15 residues. Germline V lookup: CDR1 MDHEN, CDR2 SYDVKM.

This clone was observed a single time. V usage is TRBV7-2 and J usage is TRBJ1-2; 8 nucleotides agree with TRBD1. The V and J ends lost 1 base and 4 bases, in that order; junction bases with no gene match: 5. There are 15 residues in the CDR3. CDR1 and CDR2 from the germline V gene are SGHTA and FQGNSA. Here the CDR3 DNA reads TGTGCCAGCAGCTTAGACCCAGGGGGCAGCTATGGCTACACCTTC. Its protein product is CASSLDPGGSYGYTF.

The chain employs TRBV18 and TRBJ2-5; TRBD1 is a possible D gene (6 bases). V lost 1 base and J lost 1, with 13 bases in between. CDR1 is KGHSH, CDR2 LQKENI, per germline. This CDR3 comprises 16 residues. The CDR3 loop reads CASSPLAQGSQETQYF. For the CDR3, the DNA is TGTGCCAGCTCACCACTCGCGCAGGGGAGCCAAGAGACCCAGTACTTC. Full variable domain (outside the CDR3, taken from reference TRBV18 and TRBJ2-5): NAGVMQNPRHLVRRRGQEARLRCSPMKGHSHVYWYRQLPEEGLKFMVYLQKENIIDESGMPKERFSAEFPKEGPSILRIQQVVRGDSAAYFCASSPLAQGSQETQYFGPGTRLLVL.

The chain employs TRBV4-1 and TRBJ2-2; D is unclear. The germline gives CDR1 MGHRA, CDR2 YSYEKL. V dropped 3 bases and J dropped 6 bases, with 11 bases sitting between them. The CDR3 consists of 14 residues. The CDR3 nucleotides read TGCGCCAGCAGCCACCCCCTGGGCTCCGGGGAGCTGTTTTTT. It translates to CASSHPLGSGELFF.

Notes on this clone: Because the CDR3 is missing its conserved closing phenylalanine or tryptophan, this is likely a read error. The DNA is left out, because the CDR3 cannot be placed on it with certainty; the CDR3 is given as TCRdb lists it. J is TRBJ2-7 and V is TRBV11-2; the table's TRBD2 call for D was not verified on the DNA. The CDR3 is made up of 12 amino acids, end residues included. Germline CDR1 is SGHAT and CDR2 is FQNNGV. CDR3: CASSLDRQRVTL.

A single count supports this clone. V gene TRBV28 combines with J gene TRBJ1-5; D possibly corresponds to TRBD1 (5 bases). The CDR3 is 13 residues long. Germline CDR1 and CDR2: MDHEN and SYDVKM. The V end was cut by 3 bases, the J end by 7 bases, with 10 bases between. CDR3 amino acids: CASSFSGRQPQHF. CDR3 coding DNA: TGTGCCAGCAGTTTTTCAGGGAGGCAGCCCCAGCATTTT.

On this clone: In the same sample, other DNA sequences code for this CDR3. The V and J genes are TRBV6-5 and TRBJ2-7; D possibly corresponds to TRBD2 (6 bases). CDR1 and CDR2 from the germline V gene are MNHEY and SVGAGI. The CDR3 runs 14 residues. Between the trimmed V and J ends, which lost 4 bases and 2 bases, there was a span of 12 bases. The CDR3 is CASSLGLRTYEQYF. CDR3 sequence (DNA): TGTGCCAGCAGTTTGGGACTTCGAACCTACGAGCAGTACTTC.

The CDR3 loop is CASSRTGGSEKLFF. For the CDR3, the DNA is TGTGCCAGCAGCCGGACAGGGGGAAGTGAAAAACTGTTTTTT. The chain carries TRBV7-2 and TRBJ1-4, with 10 bases lining up with TRBD1. The CDR3 is 14 amino acids. The junction had 4 bases not matched to a gene; V was cut back by 5 bases and J by 7 bases. CDR1 SGHTA and CDR2 FQGNSA come from the germline V gene.

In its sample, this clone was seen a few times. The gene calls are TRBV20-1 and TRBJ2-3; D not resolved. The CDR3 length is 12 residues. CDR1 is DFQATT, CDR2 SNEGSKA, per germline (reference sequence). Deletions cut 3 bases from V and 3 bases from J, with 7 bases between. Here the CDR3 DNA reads TGCAGTGCTAGTTGGCTTACAGATACGCAGTATTTT. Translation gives CSASWLTDTQYF.

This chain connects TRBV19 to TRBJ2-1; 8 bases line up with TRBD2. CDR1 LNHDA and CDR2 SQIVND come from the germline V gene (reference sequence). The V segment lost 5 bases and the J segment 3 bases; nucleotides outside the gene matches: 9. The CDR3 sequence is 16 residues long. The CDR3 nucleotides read TGTGCCAGTAGTCCCGCGGGACTAGGACGCTACAATGAGCAGTTCTTC. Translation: CASSPAGLGRYNEQFF.

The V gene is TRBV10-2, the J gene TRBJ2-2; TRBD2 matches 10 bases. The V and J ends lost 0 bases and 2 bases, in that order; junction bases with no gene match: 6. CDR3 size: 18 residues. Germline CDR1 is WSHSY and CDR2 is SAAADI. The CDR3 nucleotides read TGCGCCAGCAGTGAGTCGATGCTAGCGGGAGACAACACCGGGGAGCTGTTTTTT. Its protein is CASSESMLAGDNTGELFF.

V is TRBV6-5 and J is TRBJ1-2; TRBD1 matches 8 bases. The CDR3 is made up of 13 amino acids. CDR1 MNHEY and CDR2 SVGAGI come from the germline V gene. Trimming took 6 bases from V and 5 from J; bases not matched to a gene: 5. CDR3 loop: CASREGQAYGYTF. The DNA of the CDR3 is TGTGCCAGCAGGGAGGGACAGGCTTATGGCTACACCTTC.

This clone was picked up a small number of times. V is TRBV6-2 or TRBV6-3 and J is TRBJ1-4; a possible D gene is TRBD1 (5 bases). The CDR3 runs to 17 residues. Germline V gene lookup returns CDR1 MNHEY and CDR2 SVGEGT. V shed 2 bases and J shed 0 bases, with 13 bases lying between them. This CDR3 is CASSYGGKTATNEKLFF. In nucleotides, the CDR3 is TGTGCCAGCAGTTACGGTGGCAAGACAGCAACTAATGAAAAACTGTTTTTT.

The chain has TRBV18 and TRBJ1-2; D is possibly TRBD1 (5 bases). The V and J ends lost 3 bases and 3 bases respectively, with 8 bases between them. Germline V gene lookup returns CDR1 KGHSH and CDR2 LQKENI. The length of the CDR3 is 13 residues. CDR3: CASSPETDYGYTF. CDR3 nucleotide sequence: TGTGCCAGCTCACCGGAGACAGACTATGGCTACACCTTC.

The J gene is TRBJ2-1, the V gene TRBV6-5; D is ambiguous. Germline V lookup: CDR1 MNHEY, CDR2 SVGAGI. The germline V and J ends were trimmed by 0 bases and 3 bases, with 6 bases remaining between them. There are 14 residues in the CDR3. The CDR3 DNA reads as TGTGCCAGCAGTTACTCAGCCTTCTACAATGAGCAGTTCTTC. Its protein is CASSYSAFYNEQFF.

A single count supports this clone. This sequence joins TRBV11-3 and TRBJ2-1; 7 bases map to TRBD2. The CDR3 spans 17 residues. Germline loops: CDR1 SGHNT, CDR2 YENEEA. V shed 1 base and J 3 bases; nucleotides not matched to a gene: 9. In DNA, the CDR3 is TGTGCCAGCAGCTTAGGCCCTCGAGCTAGCGGCTACAATGAGCAGTTCTTC. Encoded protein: CASSLGPRASGYNEQFF.

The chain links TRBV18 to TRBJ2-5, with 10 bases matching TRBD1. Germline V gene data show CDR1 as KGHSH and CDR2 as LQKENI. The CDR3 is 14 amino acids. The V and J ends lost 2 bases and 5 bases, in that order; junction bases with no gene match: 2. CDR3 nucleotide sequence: TGTGCCAGCTCACCATGGGACAGGGGCGAGACCCAGTACTTC. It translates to CASSPWDRGETQYF.

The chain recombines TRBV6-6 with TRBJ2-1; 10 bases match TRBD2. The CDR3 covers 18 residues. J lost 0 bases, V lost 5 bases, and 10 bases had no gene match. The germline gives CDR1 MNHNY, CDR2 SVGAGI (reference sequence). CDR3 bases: TGTGCCAGCAGTCCCGGGACTAGCGCCCTTAGCTCCTACAATGAGCAGTTCTTC. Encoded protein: CASSPGTSALSSYNEQFF.

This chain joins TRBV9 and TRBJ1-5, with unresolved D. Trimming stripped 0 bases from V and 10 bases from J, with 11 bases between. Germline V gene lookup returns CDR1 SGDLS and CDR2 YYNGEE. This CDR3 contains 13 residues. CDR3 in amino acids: CASSVEHTGPQHF. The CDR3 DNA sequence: TGTGCCAGCAGCGTAGAACATACGGGACCCCAGCATTTT. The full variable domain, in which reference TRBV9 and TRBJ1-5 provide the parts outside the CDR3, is DSGVTQTPKHLITATGQRVTLRCSPRSGDLSVYWYQQSLDQGLQFLIQYYNGEERAKGNILERFSAQQFPDLHSELNLSSLELGDSALYFCASSVEHTGPQHFGDGTRLSIL.